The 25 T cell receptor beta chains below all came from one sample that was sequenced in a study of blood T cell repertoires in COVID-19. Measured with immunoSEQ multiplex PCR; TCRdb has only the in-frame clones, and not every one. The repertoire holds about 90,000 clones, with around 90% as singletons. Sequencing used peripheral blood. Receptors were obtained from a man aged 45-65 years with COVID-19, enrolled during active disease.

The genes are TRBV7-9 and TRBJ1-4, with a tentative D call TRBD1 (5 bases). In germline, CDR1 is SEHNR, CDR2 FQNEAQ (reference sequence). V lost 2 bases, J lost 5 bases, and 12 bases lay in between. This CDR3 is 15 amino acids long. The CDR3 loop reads CASSLLAGRNEKLFF. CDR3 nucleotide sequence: TGTGCCAGCAGCTTACTGGCAGGGAGGAATGAAAAACTGTTTTTT.

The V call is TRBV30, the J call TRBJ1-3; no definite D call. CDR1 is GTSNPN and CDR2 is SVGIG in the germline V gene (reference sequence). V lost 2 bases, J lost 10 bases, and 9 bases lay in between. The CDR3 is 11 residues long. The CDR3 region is CAWSLERTIYF. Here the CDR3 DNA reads TGTGCCTGGAGTTTAGAACGGACCATATATTTT.

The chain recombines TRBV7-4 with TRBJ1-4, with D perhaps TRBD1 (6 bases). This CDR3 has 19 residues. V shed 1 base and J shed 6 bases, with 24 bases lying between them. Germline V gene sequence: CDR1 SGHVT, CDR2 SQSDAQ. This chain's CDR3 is CASSLGGGAEDENDEKLFF. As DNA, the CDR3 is TGTGCCAGCAGCTTAGGTGGGGGCGCGGAGGACGAGAACGATGAAAAACTGTTTTTT.

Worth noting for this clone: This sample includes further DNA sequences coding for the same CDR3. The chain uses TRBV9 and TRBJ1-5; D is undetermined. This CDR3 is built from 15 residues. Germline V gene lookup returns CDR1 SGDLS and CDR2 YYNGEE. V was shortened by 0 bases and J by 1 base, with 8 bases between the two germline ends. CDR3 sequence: CASSVGGRSNQPQHF. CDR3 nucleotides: TGTGCCAGCAGCGTAGGAGGTAGGAGCAATCAGCCCCAGCATTTT.

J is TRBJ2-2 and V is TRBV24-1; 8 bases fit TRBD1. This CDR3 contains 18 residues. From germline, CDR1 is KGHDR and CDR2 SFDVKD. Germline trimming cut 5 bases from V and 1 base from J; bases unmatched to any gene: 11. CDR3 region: CATSVGGGQGRNTGELFF. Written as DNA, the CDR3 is TGTGCCACCAGTGTGGGAGGCGGACAGGGAAGGAACACCGGGGAGCTGTTTTTT.

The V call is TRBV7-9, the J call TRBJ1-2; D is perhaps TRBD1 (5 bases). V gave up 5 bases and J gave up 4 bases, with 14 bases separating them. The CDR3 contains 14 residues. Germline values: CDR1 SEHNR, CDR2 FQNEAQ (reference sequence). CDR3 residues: CASSRDSGPYGYTF. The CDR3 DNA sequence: TGTGCCAGCAGCCGCGACAGCGGGCCCTATGGCTACACCTTC.

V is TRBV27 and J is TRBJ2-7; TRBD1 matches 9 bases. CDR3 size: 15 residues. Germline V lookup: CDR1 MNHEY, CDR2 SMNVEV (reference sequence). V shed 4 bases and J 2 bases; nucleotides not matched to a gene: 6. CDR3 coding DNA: TGTGCCAGCAGTTCGCCGGGACAGGGTACCTACGAGCAGTACTTC. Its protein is CASSSPGQGTYEQYF.

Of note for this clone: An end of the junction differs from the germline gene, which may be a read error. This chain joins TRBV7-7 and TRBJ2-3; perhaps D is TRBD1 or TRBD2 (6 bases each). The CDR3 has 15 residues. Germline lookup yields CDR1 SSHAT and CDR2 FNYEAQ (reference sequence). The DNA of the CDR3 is TGTGCTAGCAGCTTAGGGGGGACATTCGGGGATACGCAGTATTTT. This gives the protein CASSLGGTFGDTQYF.

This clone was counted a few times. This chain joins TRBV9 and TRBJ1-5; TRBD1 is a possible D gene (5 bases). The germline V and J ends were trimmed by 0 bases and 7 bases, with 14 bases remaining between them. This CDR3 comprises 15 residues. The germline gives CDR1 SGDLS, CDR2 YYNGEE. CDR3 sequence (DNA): TGTGCCAGCAGCGTAGGGGGCAGGGAAGGGCAGCCCCAGCATTTT. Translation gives CASSVGGREGQPQHF.

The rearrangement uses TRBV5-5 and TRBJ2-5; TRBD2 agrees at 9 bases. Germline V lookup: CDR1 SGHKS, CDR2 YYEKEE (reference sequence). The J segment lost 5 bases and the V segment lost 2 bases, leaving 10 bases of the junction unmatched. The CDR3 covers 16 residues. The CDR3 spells CASSFPMAGGMETQYF. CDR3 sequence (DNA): TGTGCCAGCAGCTTCCCCATGGCGGGGGGGATGGAGACCCAGTACTTC.

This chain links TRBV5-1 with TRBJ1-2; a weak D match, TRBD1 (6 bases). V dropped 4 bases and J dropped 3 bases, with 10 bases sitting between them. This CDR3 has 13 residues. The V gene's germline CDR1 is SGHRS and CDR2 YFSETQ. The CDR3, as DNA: TGCGCCAGCAGCGGGGGCGAGGACTATGGCTACACCTTC. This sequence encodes CASSGGEDYGYTF. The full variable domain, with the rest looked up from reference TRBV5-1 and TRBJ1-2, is KAGVTQTPRYLIKTRGQQVTLSCSPISGHRSVSWYQQTPGQGLQFLFEYFSETQRNKGNFPGRFSGRQFSNSRSEMNVSTLELGDSALYLCASSGGEDYGYTFGSGTRLTVV.

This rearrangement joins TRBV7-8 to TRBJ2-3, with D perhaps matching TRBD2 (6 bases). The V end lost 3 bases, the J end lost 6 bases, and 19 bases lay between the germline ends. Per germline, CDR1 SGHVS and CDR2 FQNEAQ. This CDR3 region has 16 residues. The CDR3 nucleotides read TGTGCCAGCAGCTTGAAGACTAGAACGCCGGGGGATACGCAGTATTTT. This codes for CASSLKTRTPGDTQYF.

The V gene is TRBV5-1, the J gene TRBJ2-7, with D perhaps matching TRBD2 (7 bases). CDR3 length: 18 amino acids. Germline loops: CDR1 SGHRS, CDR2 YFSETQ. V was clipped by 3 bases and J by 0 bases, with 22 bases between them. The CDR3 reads CASSSLTSGGPSSYEQYF. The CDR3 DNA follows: TGCGCCAGCAGCTCGTTAACCTCGGGGGGCCCCAGCTCCTACGAGCAGTACTTC.

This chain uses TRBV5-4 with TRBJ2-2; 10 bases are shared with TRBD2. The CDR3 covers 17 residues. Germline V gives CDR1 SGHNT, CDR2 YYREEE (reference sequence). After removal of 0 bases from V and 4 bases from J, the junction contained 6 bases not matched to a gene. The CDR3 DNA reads TGTGCCAGCAGCTTGGCCAGCGGGGGGGCTGGCACCGGGGAGCTGTTTTTT. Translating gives CASSLASGGAGTGELFF.

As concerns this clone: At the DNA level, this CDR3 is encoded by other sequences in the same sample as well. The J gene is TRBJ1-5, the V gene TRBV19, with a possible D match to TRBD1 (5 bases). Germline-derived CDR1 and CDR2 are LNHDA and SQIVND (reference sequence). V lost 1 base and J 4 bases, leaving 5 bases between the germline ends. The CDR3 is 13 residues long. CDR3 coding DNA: TGTGCCAGTAGTATAGCAGGGAATCAGCCCCAGCATTTT. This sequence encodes CASSIAGNQPQHF.

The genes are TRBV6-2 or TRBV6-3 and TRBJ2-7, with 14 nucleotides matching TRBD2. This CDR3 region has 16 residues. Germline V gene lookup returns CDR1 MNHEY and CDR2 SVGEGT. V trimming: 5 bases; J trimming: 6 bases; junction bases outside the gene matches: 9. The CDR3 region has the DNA TGTGCCAGCAGTCGGGCGACTAGCGGGGGGGCGTCCGAGCAGTACTTC. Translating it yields CASSRATSGGASEQYF.

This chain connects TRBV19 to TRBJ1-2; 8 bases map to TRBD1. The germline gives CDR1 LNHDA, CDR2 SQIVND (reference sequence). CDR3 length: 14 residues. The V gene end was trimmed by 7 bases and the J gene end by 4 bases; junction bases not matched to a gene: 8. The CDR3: CASNPDRVGYGYTF. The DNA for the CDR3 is TGTGCCAGTAACCCGGACAGGGTGGGCTATGGCTACACCTTC.

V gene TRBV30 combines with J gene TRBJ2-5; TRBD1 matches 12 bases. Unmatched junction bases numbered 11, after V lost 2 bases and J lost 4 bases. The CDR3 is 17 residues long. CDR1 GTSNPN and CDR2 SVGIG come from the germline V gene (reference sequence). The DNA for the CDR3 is TGTGCCTGGAGTTCCGGGACAGGGGGCAGTTTTGGAGAGACCCAGTACTTC. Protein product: CAWSSGTGGSFGETQYF.

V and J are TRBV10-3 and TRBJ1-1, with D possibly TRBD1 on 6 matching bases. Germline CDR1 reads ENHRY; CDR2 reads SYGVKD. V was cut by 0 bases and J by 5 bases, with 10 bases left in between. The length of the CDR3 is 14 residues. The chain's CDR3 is CAISESYRETEAFF. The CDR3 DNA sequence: TGTGCCATCAGTGAGTCATACAGGGAAACTGAAGCTTTCTTT.

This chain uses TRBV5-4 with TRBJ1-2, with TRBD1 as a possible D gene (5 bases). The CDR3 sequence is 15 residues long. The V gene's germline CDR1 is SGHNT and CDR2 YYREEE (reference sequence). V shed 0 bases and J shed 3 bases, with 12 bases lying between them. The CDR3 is CASSLAQGPYYGYTF. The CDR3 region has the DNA TGTGCCAGCAGCTTGGCTCAGGGTCCCTACTATGGCTACACCTTC.

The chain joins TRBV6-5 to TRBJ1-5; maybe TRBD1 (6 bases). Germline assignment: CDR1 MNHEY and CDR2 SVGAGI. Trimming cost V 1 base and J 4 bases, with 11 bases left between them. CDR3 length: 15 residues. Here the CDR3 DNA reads TGTGCCAGCAGTTACTTGTCAGGGGTAAATCAGCCCCAGCATTTT. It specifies CASSYLSGVNQPQHF.

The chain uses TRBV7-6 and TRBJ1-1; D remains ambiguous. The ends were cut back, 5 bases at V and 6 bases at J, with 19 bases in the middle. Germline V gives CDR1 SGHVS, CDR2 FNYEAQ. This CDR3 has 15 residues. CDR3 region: CASSPRSGGGAEAFF. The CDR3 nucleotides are TGTGCCAGCAGCCCCCGGAGCGGTGGAGGAGCTGAAGCTTTCTTT. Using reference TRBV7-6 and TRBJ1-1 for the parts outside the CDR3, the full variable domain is GAGVSQSPRYKVTKRGQDVALRCDPISGHVSLYWYRQALGQGPEFLTYFNYEAQQDKSGLPNDRFSAERPEGSISTLTIQRTEQRDSAMYRCASSPRSGGGAEAFFGQGTRLTVV.

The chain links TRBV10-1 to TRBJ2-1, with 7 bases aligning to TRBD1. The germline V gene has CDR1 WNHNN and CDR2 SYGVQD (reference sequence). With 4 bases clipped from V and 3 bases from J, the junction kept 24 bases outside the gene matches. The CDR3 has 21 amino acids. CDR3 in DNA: TGCGCCAGCAGTGGCGGTCCGCACCCCAACGGCACAGGGGCACTCTACAATGAGCAGTTCTTC. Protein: CASSGGPHPNGTGALYNEQFF.

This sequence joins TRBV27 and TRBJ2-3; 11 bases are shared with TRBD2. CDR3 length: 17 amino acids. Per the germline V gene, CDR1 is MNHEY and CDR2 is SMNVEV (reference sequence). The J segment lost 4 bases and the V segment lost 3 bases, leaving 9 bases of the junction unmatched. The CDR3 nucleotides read TGTGCCAGCAGTTTTCCCCGGCTAGCGGGGGGACCAGATACGCAGTATTTT. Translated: CASSFPRLAGGPDTQYF.

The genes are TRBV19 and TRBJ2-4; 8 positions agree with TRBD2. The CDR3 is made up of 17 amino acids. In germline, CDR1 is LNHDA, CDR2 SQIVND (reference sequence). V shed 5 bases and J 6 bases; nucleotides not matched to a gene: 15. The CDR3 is CASSSGAGGTAGNIQYF. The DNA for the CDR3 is TGTGCCAGTAGTTCAGGGGCGGGGGGCACTGCCGGAAACATTCAGTACTTC. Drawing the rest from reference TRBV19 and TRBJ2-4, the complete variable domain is DGGITQSPKYLFRKEGQNVTLSCEQNLNHDAMYWYRQDPGQGLRLIYYSQIVNDFQKGDIAEGYSVSREKKESFPLTVTSAQKNPTAFYLCASSSGAGGTAGNIQYFGAGTRLSVL.